The sequence of this TCR beta chain was determined in a study of cytomegalovirus exposure and HLA in healthy donors. General study findings and limits: Available immune exposure information covered CMV serostatus only. Later work showed greater clonal expansion in HLA-associated TCR beta chains than in equally common others. Productive status was seen about 90% or about 30% of the time for most TCR beta V segments in an earlier analysis.

Germline V CDR1 and CDR2: SGHVS, FQNEAQ. V was clipped by 2 bases and J by 2 bases; unmatched bases: 9. The CDR3 is made up of 17 amino acids. With 60 Vbeta and 13 Jbeta primers, the PCR was carried out. The protocol was immunoSEQ multiplex PCR, while the TCRdb copy is restricted to in-frame clones and leaves out a portion. The table shows hundreds of thousands of clones, with roughly 89% occurring only once. Those who donated were healthy bone marrow donors. Concerning this clone: No antigen is known for it.

The specimen was PBMCs. This chain links TRBV7-8 with TRBJ1-3; 7 bases are a match to TRBD1. The TCR comes from a woman between 18 and 30 years old in good health and CMV-seronegative. CDR3 nucleotide sequence: TGTGCCAGCAGCTTATCGGATAGGGGGACAGCTGGAAACACCATATATTTT. As protein: CASSLSDRGTAGNTIYF.